This TCR beta chain was found in a study of PD-L1 blockade in urothelial cancer (dated by TCRdb to between 2016 and 2019). For the wider study: All patients started therapy in about 2014 and received atezolizumab 1,200 mg intravenously every 3 weeks. Progression-free survival longer than 6 months counted as durable clinical benefit, and TCR features were additionally tested against both progression-free and overall survival. Nine patients achieved durable clinical benefit and 20 did not. About 90% of the roughly 29 patients were identified as males with urothelial cancer of bladder origin, and a prior smoking history was reported by 18 of 29 patients. An exploratory multi-omic analysis was conducted of the somatic, immune and clinical correlates of response to PD-L1 blockade with atezolizumab in urothelial cancer. Blood samples gave a median of around 140,000 T cells and 82,636 unique TCRs, with a median clonality of 0.080. An ECOG performance status of 0 or 1 was recorded for the patients, and 0 to 3 prior chemotherapy regimens had been received by the patients. Blood samples were analyzed 3 weeks after the start of treatment (second dose) and 6 weeks after the start of treatment. In the same patients, pretreatment tumors underwent whole exome sequencing and RNA sequencing in addition to TCR sequencing. Twenty-nine patients had pretreatment blood TCR-seq, around 25 had at least one posttreatment blood collection, and around 25 had tumor TCR-seq. Pretreatment tumor samples, along with matched peripheral blood serially collected before and after atezolizumab treatment, were subjected to TCR sequencing. Beyond this particular receptor, the publication reports: Improved progression-free and overall survival was found to be associated with pretreatment peripheral blood TCR clonality below the median. Small sample size (n ≈ 30) and many exploratory analyses mean the results are intended to be hypothesis-generating. Patients with durable benefit showed greater expansion of tumor-associated TCR clones in peripheral blood 3 weeks after starting treatment (n ≈ 21, p = 0.022).

To estimate absolute template abundance from read counts, synthetic TCR analog templates were spiked into each PCR. The immunoSEQ assay was used to amplify TCRbeta CDR3 regions from genomic DNA with bias-controlled V and J gene primers. Sequencing of rearranged TCRbeta segments was performed at approximately 20X coverage. The authors' analysis ran thus. Sequencing errors were corrected by clustering, and CDR3s were annotated against IMGT so that V, D and J genes could be assigned. Downstream analyses used only productive TCRbeta rearrangements and left out out-of-frame or stop-codon sequences. Clonality was calculated as one minus the Shannon entropy normalized by the log of the number of unique productive sequences. Clones differing between time points or between blood and tumor were identified by Fisher's exact test with Benjamini-Hochberg correction at adjusted p below 0.01. Not all clones reach the TCRdb copy of this immuneACCESS table, which keeps in-frame sequences only. Checked studies attribute under half of the gap to unresolved V genes and leave the rest unexplained. V and J calls and clone size are as listed in that table; D and trimming were resolved from the DNA. The sample contains about 45,000 clones, 70% to 90% of them found a single time. The ten largest clones represent almost 4% of the sample.

There are 15 amino acids in the CDR3, from cysteine to phenylalanine inclusive. The retained sequence is limited to the CDR3, 45 bases, with the frame set at the first base. V lost 7 bases and J lost 2 bases, and the count of bases not matched to a germline gene is 9. CDR1 is given as LNHDA and CDR2 as SQIVND, both from the germline V gene (reference sequence). The cohort included 29 patients with locally advanced or metastatic urothelial carcinoma who were treated at Memorial Sloan Kettering on a trial protocol. Peripheral blood mononuclear cells were collected pretreatment and during treatment, at between 1 and 8 total time points per patient. The Qiagen DNeasy Blood extraction kit was used to purify genomic DNA from total PBMCs and tumor samples. Collected pretreatment and during treatment, PBMCs were isolated and stored as previously described. On this clone: Its specific antigen is unknown. Qualities for individual bases were not recorded, and no much larger clone is one base off.

The sequences come from PBMCs, collected around atezolizumab (anti-PD-L1) treatment. The rearrangement combines TRBV19 with TRBJ2-7, with 9 bases aligning to TRBD1. The clonotype comes from a man older than 75 with urothelial cancer. The CDR3 protein sequence reads: CASTREWTGAYEQYF. The DNA sequence reads TGTGCCAGTACCAGGGAGTGGACAGGGGCCTACGAGCAGTACTTC. The full variable domain, completed from the reference TRBV19 and TRBJ2-7 proteins outside the CDR3, reads DGGITQSPKYLFRKEGQNVTLSCEQNLNHDAMYWYRQDPGQGLRLIYYSQIVNDFQKGDIAEGYSVSREKKESFPLTVTSAQKNPTAFYLCASTREWTGAYEQYFGPGTRLTVT.